This passage covers 4 T cell receptor beta chains from one sample sequenced in a study of blood T cell repertoires in COVID-19. Generated by immunoSEQ multiplex PCR, the TCRdb table keeps only in-frame clones and is missing some. The sample holds just under 150,000 clones, approximately 88% seen once. The sequencing sample was made of peripheral blood. The source of these receptors is a woman aged 45-60 years with acute or convalescent COVID-19.

In regard to this clone: This CDR3 is also generated by other DNA sequences in the sample. The chain uses TRBV30 and TRBJ1-2; maybe TRBD1 (6 bases). This CDR3 has 12 amino acids. The V end was cut by 8 bases, the J end by 2 bases, with 12 bases between. Germline V lookup: CDR1 GTSNPN, CDR2 SVGIG (reference sequence). The CDR3 sequence: CAGQTGNYGYTF. The CDR3 nucleotides read TGTGCCGGTCAAACAGGGAACTATGGCTACACCTTC.

The chain joins TRBV7-2 to TRBJ2-2, with 16 bases aligning to TRBD2. The CDR3 totals 17 residues. The germline V gene has CDR1 SGHTA and CDR2 FQGNSA. Trimming took 5 bases from V and 6 from J; bases not matched to a gene: 6. DNA of the CDR3: TGTGCCAGCAGCGGGGGACTAGCGGGGGGGCCCCCCGGGGAGCTGTTTTTT. It translates to CASSGGLAGGPPGELFF.

V and J are TRBV5-6 and TRBJ2-3; no firm D call. Germline CDR1 is SGHDT and CDR2 is YYEEEE. V lost 0 bases, J lost 4 bases, and 15 bases lay in between. The length of the CDR3 is 16 residues. This CDR3 is CASSLAWAPLADTQYF. The DNA of the CDR3 is TGTGCCAGCAGCTTGGCCTGGGCCCCACTCGCAGATACGCAGTATTTT. Using reference TRBV5-6 and TRBJ2-3 for the parts outside the CDR3, the full variable domain is DAGVTQSPTHLIKTRGQQVTLRCSPKSGHDTVSWYQQALGQGPQFIFQYYEEEERQRGNFPDRFSGHQFPNYSSELNVNALLLGDSALYLCASSLAWAPLADTQYFGPGTRLTVL.

Written as DNA, the CDR3 is TGTGCCAGTCTTGTAGGAGGGACGGCGTATGGCTACACCTTC. Translation: CASLVGGTAYGYTF. The rearrangement uses TRBV19 and TRBJ1-2, with D tentatively TRBD1 (5 bases). CDR1 is LNHDA, CDR2 SQIVND, per germline (reference sequence). The CDR3 covers 14 residues. Trimming shortened V by 8 bases and J by 5 bases, and 18 bases separated the two germline ends.